This is a list of T cell receptor beta chains from one sample in a study of blood T cell repertoires in COVID-19. Profiling relied on immunoSEQ multiplex PCR, and the TCRdb table lists in-frame clones only, not all of them. The sample includes tens of thousands of clones, 84% of them seen just once. Sequencing was carried out using peripheral blood. The receptors stem from a human donor in a cohort sampled during active COVID-19. The CDR3 runs from the conserved cysteine through the conserved F or W. A D gene is named only where the DNA matches it firmly. The size of a clone is reported for some rows only, either as once, few or many, or as a class for expanded clones.

d_call,j_call,clone_size,v_call,cdr3_aa,cdr3_nt
TRBD1,TRBJ2-1,.,TRBV29-1,CSFARTGPNEQFF,TGCAGCTTCGCCAGGACAGGGCCCAATGAGCAGTTCTTC
TRBD2,TRBJ2-1,.,TRBV5-1,CASSLEAGLDNSEQFF,TGCGCCAGCAGCTTGGAAGCGGGATTGGACAATAGTGAGCAGTTCTTC
.,TRBJ2-5,.,TRBV5-1,CASSLDGGLETQYF,TGCGCCAGCAGCTTGGACGGGGGGCTAGAGACCCAGTACTTC
.,TRBJ2-1,.,TRBV24-1,CATSDQLGPHGQFF,TGTGCCACCAGTGATCAACTGGGGCCCCATGGGCAGTTCTTC
TRBD1,TRBJ2-7,.,TRBV3-1/TRBV3-2,CASSQVRTGGAYEQYF,TGTGCCAGCAGCCAAGTGAGGACAGGGGGTGCCTACGAGCAGTACTTC
.,TRBJ2-7,.,TRBV5-4,CASSTEGGASYEQYF,TGTGCCAGCAGCACCGAGGGGGGGGCTTCCTACGAGCAGTACTTC
.,TRBJ2-2,.,TRBV2,CATARGPTGELFF,TGTGCCACCGCCCGCGGGCCCACCGGGGAGCTGTTTTTT
.,TRBJ2-7,.,TRBV12-3/TRBV12-4,CASSLRQWYEQYF,TGTGCCAGCAGTTTACGACAGTGGTACGAGCAGTACTTC
.,TRBJ1-5,.,TRBV19,CASSSNRGGSNQPQHF,TGTGCCAGTAGTTCAAACCGGGGAGGGAGCAATCAGCCCCAGCATTTT
TRBD1,TRBJ2-7,.,TRBV19,CASSINTGDEQYF,TGTGCCAGTAGTATAAACACAGGGGATGAGCAGTACTTC
TRBD1,TRBJ1-1,.,TRBV18,CASSRDREGAFF,TGTGCCAGCTCACGGGACAGGGAGGGAGCTTTCTTT
TRBD1,TRBJ2-4,.,TRBV5-4,CASSLPGQENIQYF,TGTGCCAGCAGCTTGCCGGGACAGGAAAACATTCAGTACTTC
TRBD2,TRBJ2-7,.,TRBV20-1,CSADLAGEQYF,TGCAGTGCGGACCTAGCGGGCGAGCAGTACTTC
.,TRBJ1-4,once,TRBV5-1,CASSARQLPNEKLFF,TGCGCCAGCAGCGCCAGACAGTTACCTAATGAAAAACTGTTTTTT
.,TRBJ1-1,once,TRBV10-2,CASSDNEGTEAFF,TGCGCCAGCAGTGACAATGAGGGCACTGAAGCTTTCTTT
.,TRBJ2-3,.,TRBV2,CASSEAYTDTQYF,TGTGCCAGCAGTGAAGCATACACAGATACGCAGTATTTT
TRBD1,TRBJ2-5,.,TRBV2,CAGTNGQGGLETQYF,TGTGCCGGTACAAACGGACAGGGGGGACTGGAGACCCAGTACTTC
.,TRBJ2-7,.,TRBV5-1,CASSFYSGEEEQYF,TGCGCCAGCAGCTTTTATTCGGGGGAGGAAGAGCAGTACTTC
.,TRBJ2-5,few,TRBV7-9,CASSLGGTREGPQYF,TGTGCCAGCAGCTTAGGAGGGACTCGGGAAGGGCCCCAGTACTTC
.,TRBJ1-6,once,TRBV19,CASSPRIRGNSPLHF,TGTGCCAGTAGTCCCCGGATCAGGGGAAATTCACCCCTCCACTTT
.,TRBJ1-6,.,TRBV2,CASNLLESPLHF,TGTGCCAGCAACCTGTTAGAATCACCCCTCCACTTT
.,TRBJ2-7,.,TRBV6-5,CASSYSRSYSYEQYF,TGTGCCAGCAGTTACTCTCGGTCTTACTCCTACGAGCAGTACTTC
.,TRBJ2-7,.,TRBV5-1,CASSLYTDSWEQYF,TGCGCCAGCAGCTTGTACACCGATTCGTGGGAGCAGTACTTC
.,TRBJ2-5,.,TRBV28,CASSTIRGYETQYF,TGTGCCAGCAGCACAATTAGGGGGTATGAGACCCAGTACTTC
.,TRBJ2-7,.,TRBV6-6,CASSLQGYEQYF,TGTGCCAGCAGTTTACAGGGTTACGAGCAGTACTTC
TRBD1,TRBJ1-2,.,TRBV18,CASSLGTGGDYGYTF,TGTGCCAGCTCACTTGGGACAGGGGGCGACTATGGCTACACCTTC
TRBD1,TRBJ2-7,once,TRBV7-9,CASSLILQGAKEQYF,TGTGCCAGCAGCTTAATTCTCCAGGGGGCCAAGGAGCAGTACTTC
.,TRBJ1-3,.,TRBV19,CASNTGTLGNTIYF,TGTGCCAGTAACACGGGGACACTTGGAAACACCATATATTTT
.,TRBJ1-2,once,TRBV5-5,CASSLDGTMGYTF,TGTGCCAGCAGCTTGGACGGAACTATGGGCTACACCTTC
TRBD1,TRBJ2-6,.,TRBV9,CASSRRTGGYGANVLTF,TGTGCCAGCAGCAGACGGACAGGGGGATATGGGGCCAACGTCCTGACTTTC
TRBD1,TRBJ1-1,few,TRBV7-9,CASSPVTGGTEAFF,TGTGCCAGCAGCCCTGTAACAGGGGGCACTGAAGCTTTCTTT
TRBD2,TRBJ2-1,.,TRBV6-5,CASSGLAGMDEQFF,TGTGCCAGCTCGGGACTAGCGGGGATGGATGAGCAGTTCTTC
TRBD2,TRBJ2-5,.,TRBV14,CASSQVNPFMAGDPEETQYF,TGTGCCAGCAGCCAGGTTAATCCCTTTATGGCGGGAGATCCTGAAGAGACCCAGTACTTC
.,TRBJ2-1,few,TRBV2,CASSAYRDEQFF,TGTGCCAGCAGTGCCTACAGGGATGAGCAGTTCTTC
TRBD2,TRBJ2-4,.,TRBV11-2,CASSNRQAGGSIQYF,TGTGCCAGCAGCAACCGACAGGCGGGAGGAAGCATTCAGTACTTC
.,TRBJ1-1,.,TRBV5-4,CASSLVPELNTEAFF,TGTGCCAGCAGCTTGGTCCCAGAATTGAACACTGAAGCTTTCTTT
.,TRBJ2-1,medium-sized,TRBV5-1,CASSLELGVYNEQFF,TGCGCCAGCAGCTTAGAACTAGGAGTCTACAATGAGCAGTTCTTC
TRBD2,TRBJ2-7,few,TRBV2,CASSGPAGLSYEQYF,TGTGCCAGCAGTGGCCCAGCGGGGTTATCCTACGAGCAGTACTTC
TRBD1,TRBJ1-4,.,TRBV28,CASSSSGQANEKLFF,TGTGCCAGCAGTTCGTCGGGACAGGCTAATGAAAAACTGTTTTTT
.,TRBJ2-1,.,TRBV5-1,CASSLHLGGHYNEQFF,TGCGCCAGCAGCTTGCATTTGGGGGGGCACTACAATGAGCAGTTCTTC
TRBD1,TRBJ2-1,.,TRBV7-9,CASSPGQGIPNEQFF,TGTGCCAGCAGCCCGGGACAGGGGATCCCCAATGAGCAGTTCTTC
.,TRBJ1-2,.,TRBV18,CASSPQSTPNYGYTF,TGTGCCAGCTCCCCTCAAAGTACACCGAACTATGGCTACACCTTC
.,TRBJ1-1,.,TRBV5-1,CASSRTGGRNTEAFF,TGCGCCAGCAGCAGAACGGGTGGGAGGAACACTGAAGCTTTCTTT
.,TRBJ2-2,few,TRBV3-1/TRBV3-2,CASSQVVNGELFF,TGTGCCAGCAGCCAAGTAGTCAACGGGGAGCTGTTTTTT
.,TRBJ1-2,.,TRBV19,CASSISGQSNYGYTF,TGTGCCAGTAGTATAAGTGGACAGAGTAACTATGGCTACACCTTC
TRBD1,TRBJ1-2,.,TRBV18,CASSPGTADYGYTF,TGTGCCAGCTCACCAGGGACAGCCGACTATGGCTACACCTTC
TRBD1,TRBJ2-1,once,TRBV5-1,CASSLAQGVSNEQFF,TGCGCCAGCAGCTTGGCACAGGGGGTATCCAATGAGCAGTTCTTC
TRBD1,TRBJ1-4,.,TRBV6-1,CASSDGTGRTNEKLFF,TGTGCCAGCAGTGACGGGACAGGGAGAACTAATGAAAAACTGTTTTTT
TRBD2,TRBJ2-7,.,TRBV9,CASSVGSGGLEDEQYF,TGTGCCAGCAGCGTAGGGTCGGGGGGGCTGGAGGACGAGCAGTACTTC
.,TRBJ2-1,few,TRBV12-3/TRBV12-4,CASSLYRDNEQFF,TGTGCCAGCAGTTTATACAGGGACAATGAGCAGTTCTTC
.,TRBJ2-7,.,TRBV28,CASSPAGSEQYF,TGTGCCAGCAGCCCGGCTGGGAGCGAGCAGTACTTC
TRBD2,TRBJ2-7,few,TRBV10-1,CASSSSGAYEQYF,TGCGCCAGCAGTTCTAGCGGGGCCTACGAGCAGTACTTC
TRBD2,TRBJ2-5,few,TRBV29-1,CSVDEAGGETQYF,TGCAGCGTTGATGAGGCGGGGGGTGAGACCCAGTACTTC
.,TRBJ2-2,.,TRBV5-1,CASSPLPPGNTGELFF,TGCGCCAGCAGCCCCCTCCCACCAGGCAACACCGGGGAGCTGTTTTTT
TRBD1,TRBJ2-5,once,TRBV5-1,CASSFGQGETQYF,TGCGCCAGCAGTTTCGGACAGGGAGAGACCCAGTACTTC
TRBD1,TRBJ1-1,.,TRBV11-2,CASSLGGTGRTEAFF,TGTGCCAGCAGCTTGGGCGGGACAGGGCGCACTGAAGCTTTCTTT